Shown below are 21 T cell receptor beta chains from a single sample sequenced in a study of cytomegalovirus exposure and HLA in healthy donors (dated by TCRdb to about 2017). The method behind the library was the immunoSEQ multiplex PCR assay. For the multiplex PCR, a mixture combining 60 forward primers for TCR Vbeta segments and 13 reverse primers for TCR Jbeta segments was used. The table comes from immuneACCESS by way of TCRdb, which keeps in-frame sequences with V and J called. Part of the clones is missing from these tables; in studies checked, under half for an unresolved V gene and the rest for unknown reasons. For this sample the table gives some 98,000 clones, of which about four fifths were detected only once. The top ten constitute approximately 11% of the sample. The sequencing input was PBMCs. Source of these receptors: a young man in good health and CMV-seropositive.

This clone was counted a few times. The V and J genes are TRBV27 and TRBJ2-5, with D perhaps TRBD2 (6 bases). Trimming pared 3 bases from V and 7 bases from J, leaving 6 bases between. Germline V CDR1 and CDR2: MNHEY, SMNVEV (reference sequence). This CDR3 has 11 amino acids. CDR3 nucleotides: TGTGCCAGCAGTTTGCGGGGGACCCAGTACTTC. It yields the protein CASSLRGTQYF.

The CDR3 nucleotides are TGTGCCAGCAGTTTACCCCCCCAGGGCAGGGGGGTCATTCAGTACTTC. It specifies CASSLPPQGRGVIQYF. The rearrangement joins TRBV27 to TRBJ2-4; D might be TRBD1 (7 bases). Trimming took off 2 bases at V and 9 bases at J, with 20 bases between the two ends. The CDR3 contains 16 residues. Germline CDR1 MNHEY, CDR2 SMNVEV (reference sequence).

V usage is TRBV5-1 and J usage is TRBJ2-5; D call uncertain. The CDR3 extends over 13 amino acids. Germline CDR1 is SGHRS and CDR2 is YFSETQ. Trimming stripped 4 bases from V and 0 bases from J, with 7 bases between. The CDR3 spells CASSPMYQETQYF. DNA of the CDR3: TGCGCCAGCAGCCCTATGTACCAAGAGACCCAGTACTTC.

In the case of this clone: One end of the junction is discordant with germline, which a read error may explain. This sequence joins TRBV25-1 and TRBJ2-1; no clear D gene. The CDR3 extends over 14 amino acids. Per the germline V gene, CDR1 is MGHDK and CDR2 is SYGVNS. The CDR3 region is CAISESPVGGAQFF. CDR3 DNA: TGTGCCATCAGTGAATCCCCTGTCGGTGGTGCGCAGTTCTTC.

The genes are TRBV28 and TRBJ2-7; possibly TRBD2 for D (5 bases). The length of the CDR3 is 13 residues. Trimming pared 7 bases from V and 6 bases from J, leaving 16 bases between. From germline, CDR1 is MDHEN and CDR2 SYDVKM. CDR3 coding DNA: TGTGCCAGCATGCCGCCCGGGGTTTCCGAGCAGTACTTC. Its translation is CASMPPGVSEQYF.

The CDR3: CASSFHLPDGRGFEAFF. The CDR3 DNA follows: TGTGCCAGCAGTTTCCACCTCCCGGACGGCAGGGGGTTTGAAGCTTTCTTT. This chain connects TRBV27 to TRBJ1-1; 7 bases line up with TRBD1. The V and J ends lost 3 bases and 7 bases, in that order; junction bases with no gene match: 17. The CDR3 covers 17 residues. From germline, CDR1 is MNHEY and CDR2 SMNVEV (reference sequence).

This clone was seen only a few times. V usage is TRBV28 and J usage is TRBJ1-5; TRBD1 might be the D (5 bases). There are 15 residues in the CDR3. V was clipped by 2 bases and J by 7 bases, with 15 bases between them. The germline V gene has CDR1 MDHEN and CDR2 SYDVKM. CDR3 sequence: CASSLKGAGRQPQHF. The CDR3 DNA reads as TGTGCCAGCAGTTTAAAAGGGGCTGGGAGGCAGCCCCAGCATTTT. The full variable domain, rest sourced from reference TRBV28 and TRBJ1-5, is DVKVTQSSRYLVKRTGEKVFLECVQDMDHENMFWYRQDPGLGLRLIYFSYDVKMKEKGDIPEGYSVSREKKERFSLILESASTNQTSMYLCASSLKGAGRQPQHFGDGTRLSIL.

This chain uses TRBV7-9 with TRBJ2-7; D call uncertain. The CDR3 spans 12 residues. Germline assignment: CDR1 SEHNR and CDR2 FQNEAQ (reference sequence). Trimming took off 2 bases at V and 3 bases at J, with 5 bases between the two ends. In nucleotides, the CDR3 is TGTGCCAGCAGCTTATCAGGCTACGAGCAGTACTTC. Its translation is CASSLSGYEQYF.

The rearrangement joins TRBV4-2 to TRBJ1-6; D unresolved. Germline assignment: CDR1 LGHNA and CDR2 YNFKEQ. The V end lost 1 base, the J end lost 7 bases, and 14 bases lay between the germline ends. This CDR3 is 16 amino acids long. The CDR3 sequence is CASSQVAGDLNSPLHF. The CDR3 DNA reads TGTGCCAGCAGCCAAGTTGCGGGAGACCTGAATTCACCCCTCCACTTT.

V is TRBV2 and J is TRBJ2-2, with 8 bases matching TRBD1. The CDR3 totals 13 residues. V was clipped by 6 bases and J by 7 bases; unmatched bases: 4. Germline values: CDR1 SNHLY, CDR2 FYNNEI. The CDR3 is CASRQGADGELFF. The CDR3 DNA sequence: TGTGCCAGCAGGCAGGGGGCTGACGGGGAGCTGTTTTTT.

CDR3 DNA: TGTGCCAGCAACAGGGACCCTGAAGCTTTCTTT. It codes for CASNRDPEAFF. V is TRBV2 and J is TRBJ1-1, with D perhaps TRBD1 (6 bases). Germline V lookup: CDR1 SNHLY, CDR2 FYNNEI. CDR3 size: 11 residues. V lost 7 bases to trimming and J lost 6 bases, with 9 bases between them.

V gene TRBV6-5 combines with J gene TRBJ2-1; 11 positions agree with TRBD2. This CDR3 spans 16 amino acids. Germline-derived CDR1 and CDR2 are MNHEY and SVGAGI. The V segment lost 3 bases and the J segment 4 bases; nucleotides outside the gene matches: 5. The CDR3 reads CASSYVAGGRYNEQFF. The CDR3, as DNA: TGTGCCAGCAGTTATGTAGCGGGGGGGCGATACAATGAGCAGTTCTTC.

The CDR3 nucleotides read TGTGCCAGCAGCCGGGGACTAGCGGGGTACAATGAGCAGTTCTTC. As protein: CASSRGLAGYNEQFF. This chain links TRBV7-9 with TRBJ2-1; 13 bases align to TRBD2. The germline CDR1 and CDR2 sequences are SEHNR and FQNEAQ (reference sequence). V was pared by 5 bases and J by 4 bases, with 2 bases of the junction left unmatched. CDR3 length: 15 residues.

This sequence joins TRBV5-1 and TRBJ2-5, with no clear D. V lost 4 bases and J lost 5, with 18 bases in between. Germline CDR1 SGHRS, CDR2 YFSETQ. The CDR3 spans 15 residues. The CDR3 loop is CASSPSSGYRETQYF. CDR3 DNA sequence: TGCGCCAGCAGCCCCTCGTCCGGGTACCGGGAGACCCAGTACTTC. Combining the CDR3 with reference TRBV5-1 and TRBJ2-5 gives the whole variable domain KAGVTQTPRYLIKTRGQQVTLSCSPISGHRSVSWYQQTPGQGLQFLFEYFSETQRNKGNFPGRFSGRQFSNSRSEMNVSTLELGDSALYLCASSPSSGYRETQYFGPGTRLLVL.

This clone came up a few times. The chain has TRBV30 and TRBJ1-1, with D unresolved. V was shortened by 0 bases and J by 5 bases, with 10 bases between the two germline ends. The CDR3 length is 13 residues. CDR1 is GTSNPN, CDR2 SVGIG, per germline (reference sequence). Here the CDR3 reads CAWSVLGLTEAFF. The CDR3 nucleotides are TGTGCCTGGAGTGTACTTGGTTTGACTGAAGCTTTCTTT.

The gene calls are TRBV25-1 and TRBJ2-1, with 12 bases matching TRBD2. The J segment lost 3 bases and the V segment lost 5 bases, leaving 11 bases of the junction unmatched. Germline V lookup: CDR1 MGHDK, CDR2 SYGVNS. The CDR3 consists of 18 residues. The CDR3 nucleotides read TGTGCCAGCAGTAAAGGGGCCCTAGCGGGGGGGTTCTACAATGAGCAGTTCTTC. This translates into CASSKGALAGGFYNEQFF.

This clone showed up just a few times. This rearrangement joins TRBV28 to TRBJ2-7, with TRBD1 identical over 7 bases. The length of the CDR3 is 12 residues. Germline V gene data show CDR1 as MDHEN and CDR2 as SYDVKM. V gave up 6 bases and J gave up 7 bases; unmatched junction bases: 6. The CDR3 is CASREQGSEQYF. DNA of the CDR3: TGTGCCAGCAGAGAACAGGGGAGTGAGCAGTACTTC.

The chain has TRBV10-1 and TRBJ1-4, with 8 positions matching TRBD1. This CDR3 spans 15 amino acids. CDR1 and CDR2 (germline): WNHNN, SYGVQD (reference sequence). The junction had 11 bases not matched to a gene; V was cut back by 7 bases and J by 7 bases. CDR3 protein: CASNRQGRALEKLFF. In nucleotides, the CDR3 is TGCGCCAGCAACCGACAGGGGAGGGCCCTTGAAAAACTGTTTTTT.

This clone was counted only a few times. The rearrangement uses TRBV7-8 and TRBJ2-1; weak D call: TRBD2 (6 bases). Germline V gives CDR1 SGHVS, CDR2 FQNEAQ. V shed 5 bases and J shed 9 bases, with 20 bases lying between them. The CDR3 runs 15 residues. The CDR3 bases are TGTGCCAGCAGCGTCCTACTAGCAGGGTTGAGTGAGCAGTTCTTC. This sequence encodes CASSVLLAGLSEQFF.

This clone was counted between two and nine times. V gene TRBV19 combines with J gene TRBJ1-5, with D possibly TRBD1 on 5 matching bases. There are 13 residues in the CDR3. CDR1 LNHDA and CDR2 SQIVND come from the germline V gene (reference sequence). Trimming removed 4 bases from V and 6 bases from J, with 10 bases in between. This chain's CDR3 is CASSTQESQPQHF. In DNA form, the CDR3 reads TGTGCCAGTAGTACACAGGAAAGTCAGCCCCAGCATTTT.

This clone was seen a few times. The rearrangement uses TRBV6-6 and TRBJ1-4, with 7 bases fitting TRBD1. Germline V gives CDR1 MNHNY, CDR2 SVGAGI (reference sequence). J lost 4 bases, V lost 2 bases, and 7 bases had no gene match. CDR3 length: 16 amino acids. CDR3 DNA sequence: TGTGCCAGCAGTTACGCTGACAGGGTCTTTAATGAAAAACTGTTTTTT. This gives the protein CASSYADRVFNEKLFF.